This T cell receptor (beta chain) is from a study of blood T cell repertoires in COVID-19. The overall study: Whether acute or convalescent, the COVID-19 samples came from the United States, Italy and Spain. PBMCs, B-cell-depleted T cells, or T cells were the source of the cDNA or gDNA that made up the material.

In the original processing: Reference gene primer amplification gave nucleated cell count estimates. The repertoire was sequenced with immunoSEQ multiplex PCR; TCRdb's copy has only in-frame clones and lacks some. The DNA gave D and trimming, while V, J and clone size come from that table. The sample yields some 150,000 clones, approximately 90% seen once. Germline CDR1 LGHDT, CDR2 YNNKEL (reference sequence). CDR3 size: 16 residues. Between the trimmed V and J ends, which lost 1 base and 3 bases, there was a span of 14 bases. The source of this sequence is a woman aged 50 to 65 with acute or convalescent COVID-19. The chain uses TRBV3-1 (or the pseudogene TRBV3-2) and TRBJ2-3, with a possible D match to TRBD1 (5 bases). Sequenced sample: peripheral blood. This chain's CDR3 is CASSQVKGKVTDTQYF. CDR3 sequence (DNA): TGTGCCAGCAGCCAAGTGAAGGGGAAGGTAACAGATACGCAGTATTTT.